This T cell receptor beta chain was sequenced for a study of cytomegalovirus exposure and HLA in healthy donors. Overall study: Caucasian-associated ancestry cluster membership applied to over 80% of under 450 genotyped donors.

In the case of this clone: Its antigen is unidentified.

Study-level results: TCR beta V- and J-gene trimming, according to a later analysis, was linked to a missense DCLRE1C variant. A few CMV-associated chains were confirmed in vitro to be specific for CMV antigens.

Each of the donors was a healthy bone marrow donor. Both 60 Vbeta primers and 13 Jbeta primers went into the PCR. The repertoire was sequenced with immunoSEQ multiplex PCR; TCRdb's copy has only in-frame clones and lacks some. Here the sample spans 100,000 to 150,000 clones, roughly 70% being singletons. Germline loops: CDR1 KGHSH, CDR2 LQKENI. The CDR3 has 16 residues. V lost 2 bases and J 4 bases, leaving 15 bases between the germline ends. The receptor comes from a woman between 35 and 50 years old in good health and CMV-seropositive. This chain connects TRBV18 to TRBJ1-5; D is uncertain. What was sequenced was PBMCs. Here the CDR3 DNA reads TGTGCCAGCTCACCAGGATCATCGGGGATTAATCAGCCCCAGCATTTT. It encodes CASSPGSSGINQPQHF.